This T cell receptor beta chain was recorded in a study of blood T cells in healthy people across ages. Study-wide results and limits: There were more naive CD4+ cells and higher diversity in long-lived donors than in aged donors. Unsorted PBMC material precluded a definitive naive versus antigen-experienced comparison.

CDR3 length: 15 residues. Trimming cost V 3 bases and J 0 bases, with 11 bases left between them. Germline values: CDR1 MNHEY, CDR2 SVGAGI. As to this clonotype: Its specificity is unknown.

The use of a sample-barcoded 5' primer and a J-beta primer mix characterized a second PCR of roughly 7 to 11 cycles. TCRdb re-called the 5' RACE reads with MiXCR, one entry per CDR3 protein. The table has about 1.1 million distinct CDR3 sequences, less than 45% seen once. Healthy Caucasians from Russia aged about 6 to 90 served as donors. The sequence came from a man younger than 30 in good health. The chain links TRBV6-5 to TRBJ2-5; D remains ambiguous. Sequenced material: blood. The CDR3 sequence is CASSYEGSYQETQYF. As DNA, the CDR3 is TGTGCCAGCAGTTATGAAGGGTCGTACCAAGAGACCCAGTACTTC.